This T cell receptor (beta chain) was retrieved from a study of T cells in Graves' hyperthyroidism and ophthalmopathy. Looking at the study overall: Blood from the periphery was taken at initial diagnosis, before any treatment.

J lost 6 bases, V lost 6 bases, and 4 bases had no gene match. This CDR3 is 14 amino acids long. Fresh 10 ml peripheral blood yielded PBMCs. Regions amplified from RNA transcripts were the TCR beta CDR3 regions. TCR CDR3 regions were first amplified by RT-PCR with HTBI primers. Via MiXCR, TCRdb re-called the multiplex PCR reads, giving one row per CDR3 protein. The data contain hundreds of thousands of distinct CDR3 sequences, around 21% of them seen just once; the ten biggest clones take up 30% to 40%. The sequence derives from a man in his thirties or forties with Graves' ophthalmopathy. The gene calls are TRBV12-3 or TRBV12-4 and TRBJ1-4; 10 bases line up with TRBD1. The source material was blood. The CDR3 protein is CASSLTGGYEKLFF. DNA of the CDR3: TGTGCCAGCAGCTTGACAGGGGGCTATGAAAAACTGTTTTTT.